This T cell receptor (beta chain) was recorded in a study of blood T cell repertoires in COVID-19. Per germline, CDR1 MNHEY and CDR2 SVGAGI. This CDR3 comprises 14 residues. After removal of 5 bases from V and 4 bases from J, the junction contained 3 bases not matched to a gene. The method was immunoSEQ multiplex PCR; TCRdb's version includes in-frame clones alone and lacks a portion of them. The sample records some 60,000 clones, 75% to 95% being singletons. The sample comprised peripheral blood. The chain has TRBV6-5 and TRBJ2-7; 12 positions match TRBD1. This clonotype was sampled from a man aged 40-49 years with acute or convalescent COVID-19. In nucleotides, the CDR3 is TGTGCCAGCAGTACGGGACAGGGGGCGTACGAGCAGTACTTC. This gives the protein CASSTGQGAYEQYF.